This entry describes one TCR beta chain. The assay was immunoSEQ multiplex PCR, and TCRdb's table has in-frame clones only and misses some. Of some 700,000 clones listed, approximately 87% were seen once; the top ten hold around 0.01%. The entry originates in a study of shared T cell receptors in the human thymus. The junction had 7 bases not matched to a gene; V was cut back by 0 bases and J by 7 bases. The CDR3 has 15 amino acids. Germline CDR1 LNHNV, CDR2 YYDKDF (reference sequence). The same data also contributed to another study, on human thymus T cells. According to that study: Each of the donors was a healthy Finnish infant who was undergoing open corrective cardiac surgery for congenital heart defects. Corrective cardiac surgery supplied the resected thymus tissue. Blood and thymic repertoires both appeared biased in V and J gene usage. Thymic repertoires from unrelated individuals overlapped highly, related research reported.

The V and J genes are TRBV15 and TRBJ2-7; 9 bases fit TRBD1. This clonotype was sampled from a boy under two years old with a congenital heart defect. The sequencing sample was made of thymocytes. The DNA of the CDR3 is TGTGCCACCAGCAGAGATCTGGACAGGGGTCCGGAGCAGTACTTC. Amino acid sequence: CATSRDLDRGPEQYF.